This entry lists 19 T cell receptor beta chains sequenced from one sample in a study of blood T cells in healthy people across ages (dated by TCRdb to the mid-2010s). Library construction relied on 5' RACE. The sample was run on an Illumina HiSeq 2500. A second PCR of about 6 to 11 cycles was run with a J-beta primer mix and a sample-barcoded 5' primer. TCRdb reran the public reads through fastp at Q25 and MiXCR, keeping productive beta chains. Every CDR3 protein is listed once, alongside the most common genes and DNA of its rows. For this sample there are about 730,000 distinct CDR3 sequences; 43% appear just once. The top ten hold 20% to 25% of the sample. The specimen was blood. The source is a woman in her sixties or seventies in good health.

In nucleotides, the CDR3 is TGTGCCAGCATAGAACAGGGGATAGAGACCCAGTACTTC. Translated: CASIEQGIETQYF. V is TRBV6-1 and J is TRBJ2-5, with 7 bases fitting TRBD1. Germline CDR1 and CDR2: MNHNS and SASEGT. J gave up 4 bases and V 7 bases, and 6 bases lay outside the gene matches. The CDR3 spans 13 residues.

The chain employs TRBV20-1 and TRBJ1-1; perhaps TRBD1 as D (5 bases). Trimming cost V 6 bases and J 5 bases, with 16 bases left between them. The CDR3 spans 13 residues. Per the germline V gene, CDR1 is DFQATT and CDR2 is SNEGSKA (reference sequence). As DNA, the CDR3 is TGCAGTGCGAGACGGGGGGATGGGACTGAAGCTTTCTTT. It specifies CSARRGDGTEAFF.

The chain employs TRBV7-9 and TRBJ2-2; D perhaps matches TRBD2 (6 bases). Germline CDR1 reads SEHNR; CDR2 reads FQNEAQ (reference sequence). The CDR3 is 15 amino acids. Trimming pared 4 bases from V and 3 bases from J, leaving 12 bases between. The CDR3 coding sequence is TGTGCCAGCAGCTCGGGACTGCTCTACACCGGGGAGCTGTTTTTT. Its protein product is CASSSGLLYTGELFF.

This clonotype has a count of ten or more. The chain uses TRBV7-2 and TRBJ2-5; TRBD2 agrees at 11 bases. The V and J ends lost 3 bases and 2 bases, in that order; junction bases with no gene match: 2. Germline assignment: CDR1 SGHTA and CDR2 FQGNSA. This CDR3 is built from 15 residues. CDR3 residues: CASSFGTSGQETQYF. CDR3 DNA: TGTGCCAGCAGCTTTGGGACTAGCGGTCAAGAGACCCAGTACTTC.

This chain uses TRBV10-3 with TRBJ1-2; no clear D gene. Germline lookup yields CDR1 ENHRY and CDR2 SYGVKD. Between the trimmed V and J ends, which lost 4 bases and 6 bases, there was a span of 9 bases. This CDR3 has 12 residues. DNA of the CDR3: TGTGCCATCAGTGTACGGAGGAATGGCTACACCTTC. It yields the protein CAISVRRNGYTF.

The chain couples TRBV4-1 to TRBJ1-5, with D unclear. Germline loops: CDR1 MGHRA, CDR2 YSYEKL. Trimming stripped 1 base from V and 2 bases from J, with 12 bases between. The CDR3 runs to 16 residues. In DNA form, the CDR3 reads TGCGCCAGCAGCCAAGGGGCGGTGATCGGCAATCAGCCCCAGCATTTT. Its translation: CASSQGAVIGNQPQHF.

The chain couples TRBV24-1 to TRBJ2-1, with 7 bases that match TRBD1. This CDR3 spans 13 amino acids. Looked up from germline, CDR1 is KGHDR and CDR2 is SFDVKD. V dropped 2 bases and J dropped 7; count of bases not matched to a gene: 1. The CDR3: CATSDYRGNEQFF. In DNA, the CDR3 is TGTGCCACCAGTGATTACAGGGGAAATGAGCAGTTCTTC.

J is TRBJ2-1 and V is TRBV24-1, with 8 bases identical to TRBD2. The ends lost 3 bases at V and 5 bases at J; junction bases unmatched: 8. Germline V lookup: CDR1 KGHDR, CDR2 SFDVKD. The CDR3 has 16 residues. The CDR3 sequence: CATSDPSGGPHNEQFF. The CDR3 nucleotides read TGTGCCACCAGTGATCCCAGCGGGGGCCCCCACAATGAGCAGTTCTTC.

This chain joins TRBV20-1 and TRBJ2-1; 12 bases line up with TRBD2. The CDR3 sequence is 16 residues long. V lost 2 bases and J lost 2; bases outside the gene matches: 4. Per germline, CDR1 DFQATT and CDR2 SNEGSKA (reference sequence). The CDR3 coding sequence is TGCAGTGCTAGATTCCTAGCGGGGGGGGCCTACAATGAGCAGTTCTTC. The encoded protein is CSARFLAGGAYNEQFF.

The J gene is TRBJ1-2, the V gene TRBV28; 12 nucleotides agree with TRBD1. CDR1 is MDHEN and CDR2 is SYDVKM in the germline V gene. Trimming at V came to 6 bases and at J to 4 bases, leaving 6 bases not matched to a gene. This CDR3 is built from 15 residues. CDR3 protein: CASSLGQGAGYGYTF. The DNA of the CDR3 is TGTGCCAGCAGCTTGGGACAGGGGGCCGGCTATGGCTACACCTTC.

V gene TRBV20-1 combines with J gene TRBJ2-7, with 8 bases matching TRBD2. The CDR3 runs to 15 residues. The germline CDR1 and CDR2 sequences are DFQATT and SNEGSKA (reference sequence). Germline trimming cut 0 bases from V and 6 bases from J; bases unmatched to any gene: 10. The chain's CDR3 is CSARDFREGVGEQYF. The DNA of the CDR3 is TGCAGTGCTAGAGATTTCCGGGAGGGGGTCGGCGAGCAGTACTTC.

The rearrangement joins TRBV7-7 to TRBJ2-1; D perhaps matches TRBD2 (5 bases). Trimming took off 1 base at V and 9 bases at J, with 13 bases between the two ends. The CDR3 is 14 residues long. CDR1 is SSHAT and CDR2 is FNYEAQ in the germline V gene (reference sequence). CDR3: CASSLVEEGGEQFF. The CDR3 region has the DNA TGTGCCAGCAGCTTAGTGGAAGAGGGTGGTGAGCAGTTCTTC.

This clonotype was observed a handful of times. The rearrangement links TRBV6-2 or TRBV6-3 to TRBJ1-5; D unclear. Trimming left V 2 bases short and J 7 bases short, with 6 bases between. This CDR3 spans 12 amino acids. In germline, CDR1 is MNHEY, CDR2 SVGEGT. The CDR3 DNA follows: TGTGCCAGCAGTTACATAGGGCAGCCCCAGCATTTT. Protein sequence: CASSYIGQPQHF.

The J gene is TRBJ2-3, the V gene TRBV29-1; 8 positions match TRBD2. The trim removed 5 bases at V and 2 bases at J, leaving 6 bases unmatched. CDR1 and CDR2 (germline): SQVTM, ANQGSEA. This CDR3 region has 14 residues. CDR3 DNA sequence: TGCAGCGTTAGCCTTAGCGGGGCCACAGATACGCAGTATTTT. It translates to CSVSLSGATDTQYF.

The CDR3 bases are TGTGCCATCAGGCGGGGCCAAGGTGATGGCTACACCTTC. It encodes CAIRRGQGDGYTF. The gene calls are TRBV10-3 and TRBJ1-2; a weak D match, TRBD1 (5 bases). CDR3 size: 13 residues. V lost 6 bases to trimming and J lost 6 bases, with 14 bases between them. Per the germline V gene, CDR1 is ENHRY and CDR2 is SYGVKD.

The chain uses TRBV5-1 and TRBJ2-7, with 14 bases identical to TRBD2. CDR1 is SGHRS and CDR2 is YFSETQ in the germline V gene. With V trimmed by 4 bases and J by 4 bases, 7 bases remained unmatched. This CDR3 is built from 16 residues. CDR3 nucleotides: TGCGCCAGCAGCGAGGGACTAGCGGGAGATCGGTACGAGCAGTACTTC. This sequence encodes CASSEGLAGDRYEQYF.

This clonotype came up a few times. The chain recombines TRBV18 with TRBJ2-7, with D perhaps TRBD1 or TRBD2 (5 bases each). The CDR3 sequence is 19 residues long. V lost 3 bases and J 0 bases, leaving 24 bases between the germline ends. CDR1 is KGHSH and CDR2 is LQKENI in the germline V gene. DNA for the CDR3: TGTGCCAGCTCACCCCCGATCTTGGTGCAGGGACCGAGCTCCTACGAGCAGTACTTC. Its translation: CASSPPILVQGPSSYEQYF.

The rearrangement joins TRBV7-3 to TRBJ1-2, with 8 nucleotides matching TRBD1. The germline gives CDR1 SGHTA, CDR2 FQGTGA. The V gene end was trimmed by 4 bases and the J gene end by 0 bases; junction bases not matched to a gene: 7. The CDR3 contains 16 residues. The CDR3 DNA is TGTGCCAGCAGCTCCCGGACAGGGCCCGCTAACTATGGCTACACCTTC. As protein: CASSSRTGPANYGYTF.

The genes are TRBV12-3 or TRBV12-4 and TRBJ2-1, with TRBD2 matching 10 bases. The trim removed 6 bases at V and 3 bases at J, leaving 5 bases unmatched. This CDR3 region has 15 residues. This chain's CDR3 is CASRISSGSYNEQFF. CDR3 nucleotide sequence: TGTGCCAGCAGAATATCTAGCGGGAGCTACAATGAGCAGTTCTTC.